These 22 T cell receptor beta chains were all obtained from the same sample, sequenced in a study of blood T cell repertoires in COVID-19. Sequenced by immunoSEQ multiplex PCR; TCRdb stores in-frame clones only, minus some. In the table there are about 160,000 clones, approximately 85% of which are singletons. What was sequenced was peripheral blood. Receptors originate from a man at least 80 years old with COVID-19, enrolled during active disease.

In its sample, this clone was seen many times. The chain has TRBV7-9 and TRBJ1-4; D not resolved. Germline V gene lookup returns CDR1 SEHNR and CDR2 FQNEAQ (reference sequence). The CDR3 runs to 12 residues. V dropped 2 bases and J dropped 8 bases, with 6 bases sitting between them. The CDR3 nucleotides are TGTGCCAGCAGCTTAAATCTCGAAAAACTGTTTTTT. This sequence encodes CASSLNLEKLFF.

The chain links TRBV7-9 to TRBJ1-1; no definite D call. The CDR3 consists of 13 residues. Germline V gene lookup returns CDR1 SEHNR and CDR2 FQNEAQ (reference sequence). The germline V and J ends were trimmed by 1 base and 6 bases, with 9 bases remaining between them. CDR3: CASSLDGSPEAFF. The CDR3 DNA reads TGTGCCAGCAGCTTAGACGGTTCCCCTGAAGCTTTCTTT. The whole variable domain, filled in from reference TRBV7-9 and TRBJ1-1, reads DTGVSQNPRHKITKRGQNVTFRCDPISEHNRLYWYRQTLGQGPEFLTYFQNEAQLEKSRLLSDRFSAERPKGSFSTLEIQRTEQGDSAMYLCASSLDGSPEAFFGQGTRLTVV.

Worth noting for this clone: The same CDR3 also results from other DNA sequences found in this sample. The V and J genes are TRBV5-4 and TRBJ1-5; 8 nucleotides align to TRBD1. V was clipped by 4 bases and J by 4 bases; unmatched bases: 10. Per germline, CDR1 SGHNT and CDR2 YYREEE (reference sequence). The CDR3 sequence is 16 residues long. This CDR3 reads CASSVAGQGQNQPQHF. The CDR3 DNA sequence: TGTGCCAGCAGCGTCGCAGGACAGGGCCAAAATCAGCCCCAGCATTTT. Full variable domain (remainder filled in from reference TRBV5-4 and TRBJ1-5): ETGVTQSPTHLIKTRGQQVTLRCSSQSGHNTVSWYQQALGQGPQFIFQYYREEENGRGNFPPRFSGLQFPNYSSELNVNALELDDSALYLCASSVAGQGQNQPQHFGDGTRLSIL.

This clone was seen just once. J is TRBJ1-4 and V is TRBV6-5, with TRBD1 as a possible D gene (5 bases). The CDR3 contains 12 residues. Trimming took off 2 bases at V and 13 bases at J, with 11 bases between the two ends. CDR1 is MNHEY, CDR2 SVGAGI, per germline. CDR3: CASSYPGGGLFF. The CDR3 DNA reads TGTGCCAGCAGTTACCCGGGGGGGGGACTGTTTTTT.

The V and J genes are TRBV2 and TRBJ1-6, with TRBD1 matching over 7 bases. This CDR3 is built from 16 residues. Germline CDR1 SNHLY, CDR2 FYNNEI. With V trimmed by 9 bases and J by 0 bases, 8 bases remained unmatched. The CDR3 DNA follows: TGTGCCAGTGCAGGACAGGTCCTCTCCTATAATTCACCCCTCCACTTT. Its translation is CASAGQVLSYNSPLHF. The full variable domain, completed using reference TRBV2 and TRBJ1-6, is EPEVTQTPSHQVTQMGQEVILRCVPISNHLYFYWYRQILGQKVEFLVSFYNNEISEKSEIFDDQFSVERPDGSNFTLKIRSTKLEDSAMYFCASAGQVLSYNSPLHFGNGTRLTVT.

In this sample, this clone turned up once. J is TRBJ1-5 and V is TRBV19; D may be TRBD1 (5 bases). Germline V gene sequence: CDR1 LNHDA, CDR2 SQIVND (reference sequence). The CDR3 covers 16 residues. The V end was cut by 6 bases, the J end by 2 bases, with 17 bases between. In DNA, the CDR3 is TGTGCCAGTAGCCGGCGGGGTAGGGGTGGCAATCAGCCCCAGCATTTT. Its protein is CASSRRGRGGNQPQHF.

V gene TRBV2 combines with J gene TRBJ1-5; unclear D gene. The CDR3 sequence is 14 residues long. Germline V gene lookup returns CDR1 SNHLY and CDR2 FYNNEI. The ends were cut back, 4 bases at V and 9 bases at J, with 16 bases in the middle. CDR3: CASSVQRSLAPQHF. Written as DNA, the CDR3 is TGTGCCAGCAGTGTGCAGAGGAGTCTGGCGCCCCAGCATTTT.

V and J are TRBV27 and TRBJ2-3; weak D call: TRBD2 (5 bases). The CDR3 covers 15 residues. V lost 4 bases, J lost 2 bases, and 13 bases lay in between. Looked up from germline, CDR1 is MNHEY and CDR2 is SMNVEV (reference sequence). CDR3 amino acids: CASSSYSAFTDTQYF. DNA for the CDR3: TGTGCCAGCAGTTCGTATAGCGCATTCACAGATACGCAGTATTTT.

The chain links TRBV19 to TRBJ1-5; 9 nucleotides line up with TRBD1. Trimming at V came to 5 bases and at J to 0 bases, leaving 8 bases not matched to a gene. CDR1 is LNHDA, CDR2 SQIVND, per germline (reference sequence). The CDR3 runs to 17 residues. The CDR3 is CASSPRPTGGSNQPQHF. The CDR3 DNA follows: TGTGCCAGTAGTCCGAGGCCGACAGGGGGTAGCAATCAGCCCCAGCATTTT.

The rearrangement links TRBV24-1 to TRBJ1-5; D gene uncertain. CDR3 length: 16 amino acids. The V end was cut by 2 bases, the J end by 0 bases, with 10 bases between. Germline values: CDR1 KGHDR, CDR2 SFDVKD. The CDR3 loop reads CATSDSSFYSNQPQHF. The CDR3 bases are TGTGCCACCAGTGATTCTTCCTTCTATAGCAATCAGCCCCAGCATTTT.

V usage is TRBV6-5 and J usage is TRBJ1-5; possible D gene TRBD1, 5 bases. This CDR3 has 15 amino acids. The germline V gene has CDR1 MNHEY and CDR2 SVGAGI. V dropped 8 bases and J dropped 1 base, with 15 bases sitting between them. The CDR3 bases are TGTGCCAGCTCGGGACTTCCGAGGAGCAATCAGCCCCAGCATTTT. Protein: CASSGLPRSNQPQHF.

The rearrangement joins TRBV7-2 to TRBJ2-7; 10 bases agree with TRBD1. The CDR3 has 14 residues. After removal of 5 bases from V and 4 bases from J, the junction contained 5 bases not matched to a gene. In germline, CDR1 is SGHTA, CDR2 FQGNSA. The CDR3 loop is CASSPTGGAYEQYF. The CDR3 coding sequence is TGTGCCAGCAGCCCGACAGGGGGCGCGTACGAGCAGTACTTC.

This clone turned up a few times. The V and J genes are TRBV4-2 and TRBJ1-3, with 9 bases lining up with TRBD1. Germline CDR1 LGHNA, CDR2 YNFKEQ. Trimming removed 1 base from V and 6 bases from J; junction bases left unmatched: 1. The CDR3 contains 14 residues. CDR3: CASSQGDRANTIYF. The CDR3 DNA sequence: TGTGCCAGCAGCCAAGGGGACAGGGCAAACACCATATATTTT.

The gene calls are TRBV28 and TRBJ1-2; 9 positions match TRBD1. Trimming removed 2 bases from V and 4 bases from J; junction bases left unmatched: 5. Germline V CDR1 and CDR2: MDHEN, SYDVKM. This CDR3 is 15 amino acids long. The CDR3 DNA follows: TGTGCCAGCAGTTTACGACAGGGGGTGATCTATGGCTACACCTTC. Its protein product is CASSLRQGVIYGYTF.

The V and J genes are TRBV5-4 and TRBJ2-2; 9 bases match TRBD2. Germline V CDR1 and CDR2: SGHNT, YYREEE (reference sequence). Losses at the gene ends were 4 bases for V and 6 bases for J; bases not matched to a gene: 7. This CDR3 spans 15 amino acids. Here the CDR3 DNA reads TGTGCCAGCAGCCGCGGGGGGGCGGTCTCCGGGGAGCTGTTTTTT. As protein: CASSRGGAVSGELFF.

The CDR3: CASSPGTSGSTDTQYF. CDR3 sequence (DNA): TGTGCCAGCTCACCGGGGACTAGCGGAAGCACAGATACGCAGTATTTT. The chain couples TRBV18 to TRBJ2-3, with 11 positions matching TRBD2. Germline CDR1 is KGHSH and CDR2 is LQKENI. V lost 3 bases, J lost 0 bases, and 2 bases stayed unmatched. This CDR3 contains 16 residues. The whole variable domain, remainder taken from reference TRBV18 and TRBJ2-3, is NAGVMQNPRHLVRRRGQEARLRCSPMKGHSHVYWYRQLPEEGLKFMVYLQKENIIDESGMPKERFSAEFPKEGPSILRIQQVVRGDSAAYFCASSPGTSGSTDTQYFGPGTRLTVL.

V gene TRBV5-1 combines with J gene TRBJ2-6; 7 bases match TRBD1. The CDR3 consists of 16 residues. Germline V gene lookup returns CDR1 SGHRS and CDR2 YFSETQ. The V and J ends lost 4 bases and 2 bases, in that order; junction bases with no gene match: 6. This chain's CDR3 is CASSPPDRAGANVLTF. The CDR3, as DNA: TGCGCCAGCAGCCCCCCCGACAGGGCTGGGGCCAACGTCCTGACTTTC.

The chain uses TRBV5-1 and TRBJ2-1, with 7 bases matching TRBD1. After removal of 2 bases from V and 4 bases from J, the junction contained 3 bases not matched to a gene. This CDR3 has 14 amino acids. Germline values: CDR1 SGHRS, CDR2 YFSETQ. Here the CDR3 reads CASSLRQGYNEQFF. In DNA form, the CDR3 reads TGCGCCAGCAGCTTAAGACAGGGTTACAATGAGCAGTTCTTC.

The chain employs TRBV6-2 or TRBV6-3 and TRBJ1-5, with 9 bases matching TRBD1. V lost 5 bases to trimming and J lost 7 bases; unmatched junction nucleotides: 12. CDR3 length equals 16 residues. Germline V gives CDR1 MNHEY, CDR2 SVGEGT. The CDR3 DNA reads as TGTGCCAGCAGTCGCCCCGGGGGACAGGGTATCCAGCCCCAGCATTTT. This gives the protein CASSRPGGQGIQPQHF.

This chain links TRBV11-3 with TRBJ2-3; 7 bases are shared with TRBD1. Trimming at V came to 4 bases and at J to 3 bases, leaving 7 bases not matched to a gene. Germline CDR1 and CDR2: SGHNT and YENEEA. CDR3 size: 15 residues. Here the CDR3 DNA reads TGTGCCAGCAGCTATACCGGGACAGTAACAGATACGCAGTATTTT. Its protein is CASSYTGTVTDTQYF.

This clone was observed a single time. V and J are TRBV5-1 and TRBJ1-1; D is perhaps TRBD1 (6 bases). The CDR3 length is 14 residues. Trimming took off 2 bases at V and 2 bases at J, with 10 bases between the two ends. In germline, CDR1 is SGHRS, CDR2 YFSETQ. The CDR3 spells CASSFLRGNTEAFF. For the CDR3, the DNA is TGCGCCAGCAGCTTCCTCAGGGGCAACACTGAAGCTTTCTTT.

The chain couples TRBV5-1 to TRBJ1-4, with D possibly TRBD1 on 6 matching bases. The CDR3 sequence is 15 residues long. V lost 2 bases and J 4 bases, leaving 12 bases between the germline ends. Germline-derived CDR1 and CDR2 are SGHRS and YFSETQ. The DNA for the CDR3 is TGCGCCAGCAGCTTCCAGGGGAACGTTAATGAAAAACTGTTTTTT. It translates to CASSFQGNVNEKLFF.